This T cell receptor (beta chain) emerged from a study of T-cell memory formation after mild COVID-19. Germline CDR1 is SGHRS and CDR2 is YFSETQ. V dropped 6 bases and J dropped 7; count of bases not matched to a gene: 14. CDR3 size: 16 residues. TCRdb independently ran MiXCR on the 5' RACE reads; one entry per CDR3 protein. The table shows some 490,000 distinct CDR3 sequences, with roughly 18% occurring only once. This clonotype was obtained from an adult woman who had mild COVID-19 (a few samples of this study predate the infection). Cell type and time point are not known. The sequencing input was PBMCs or a T cell subset sorted from them (not recorded which). The genes are TRBV5-1 and TRBJ2-1; 9 nucleotides align to TRBD1. CDR3 residues: CASKQMGQGIWNEQFF. In DNA form, the CDR3 reads TGCGCCAGCAAACAGATGGGACAGGGCATTTGGAATGAGCAGTTCTTC.